This T cell receptor beta chain was sequenced for a study of shared clonotypes between healthy human individuals. V shed 8 bases and J shed 1 base, with 14 bases lying between them. From germline, CDR1 is MDHEN and CDR2 SYDVKM. The CDR3 runs 15 residues. Libraries were prepared by immunoSEQ multiplex PCR; TCRdb keeps only in-frame clonotypes and omits some of them. The repertoire holds about 600,000 clones, 95% to 98% seen once, with less than 0.065% in the top ten. Sequences were obtained from naive CD4+ T cells sorted from blood. Subset noted: CD45RA+ positively selected. The chain links TRBV28 to TRBJ2-2, with D perhaps given as TRBD1 or TRBD2 (6 bases each). The source is a woman in her 30s in good health. The chain's CDR3 is CASRRGAENTGELFF. The CDR3 nucleotides read TGTGCCAGCCGAAGGGGGGCAGAGAACACCGGGGAGCTGTTTTTT.